This T cell receptor (beta chain) was sequenced in a study of cytomegalovirus exposure and HLA in healthy donors (dated by TCRdb to the late 2010s). Notes on the research overall: An earlier analysis of several hundred of the donors reported 250 to 350 Gb of sequence data and 117 million unique TCR beta sequences from 190 million or so T cells. Both class I and class II loci were covered by HLA typing, at four-digit resolution. The aim of the study was to test whether cataloging public T cell receptors could identify signatures of past pathogen exposure. In addition to the first cohort of hundreds of subjects, a separate validation cohort of 100 to 150 different subjects was used. A later genetic analysis used genome-wide SNP genotypes for about three fifths of the 666 donors, treating that subset as a discovery cohort. To predict cytomegalovirus infection status, the study brought together high-throughput TCR immunosequencing, statistical association of individual TCRs with disease status, and machine learning. Among the roughly 400 genotyped donors, around 81% belonged to the genetic ancestry cluster associated with self-reported Caucasian donors. Every repertoire in the discovery cohort had been generated on one and the same sequencing platform. In an earlier analysis of 587 of the donors, high-throughput TCR beta sequencing was used to judge whether each TCR beta V gene segment behaved as functional or pseudogenic. In a later analysis, previously published TCR beta repertoires from 550 to 700 donors were re-analyzed and high-resolution HLA genotyping was added so that TCR occurrence patterns could be studied. Across 398 genotyped donors of the cohort, an average of about 240,000 unique TCR beta nucleotide sequences per donor were sequenced, and 15% to 20% of those sequences were non-productive. Alongside the repertoire data, information on donor age, sex, ethnicity and CMV serostatus was compiled. Rather than drawing on any new phenotypic data, the later analysis identified candidate immune exposures from TCR beta sequences and the way those sequences occurred across donors. Roughly 300 gigabases of sequencing data and tens of millions of unique TCR sequences were included in an early release covering 500 to 750 HLA-typed donors. Roughly 5 DR-DQ haplotypes were handled as single units for association and clustering, since linkage in the cohort was strong. The number of donors typed differed by locus, with roughly 620-630 for A, B, C, DRB1 and DQB1, roughly 550 for DQA1, 600 to 610 for DPA1, and about 450 for DPB1. Using immunosequencing, the study profiled T cell repertoires from about 610 subjects and related those repertoires to cytomegalovirus serostatus.

Receptor libraries were prepared by the immunoSEQ multiplex PCR assay. For the multiplex PCR, a mixture combining 60 forward primers for TCR Vbeta segments and 13 reverse primers for TCR Jbeta segments was used. The CDR3 region of rearranged TCR beta genes was amplified from genomic DNA with a multiplex PCR assay. On the Illumina HiSeq System, the amplified TCR beta libraries were sequenced as 87-base-pair reads. Per the source publication's procedure: A later analysis tallied tens of millions of unique TCR beta chains across the 610 or so repertoires, and some 10 million of those chains were shared by two or more donors. Raw reads were error-corrected and collapsed into unique sequences by a nearest-neighbor algorithm in which closely related sequences were merged to remove PCR and sequencing errors. To assign V, D and J gene segments, CDR3 sequences were aligned to IMGT reference sequences. For a sequence to be retained, a match of at least six nucleotides to both a V gene segment and a J gene segment was required. Rearrangements were classified as productive when the CDR3 lacked stop codons and remained in frame with V and J, and all other rearrangements were classified as non-productive. Following IMGT convention, CDR3 was defined as the stretch from the second conserved V-encoded cysteine to the conserved J-encoded phenylalanine. The earlier analysis of 587 of the donors excluded sequences that lacked an unambiguous match to a single V gene segment. An earlier analysis of about 590 of the donors classified V segments as functional when productive rearrangements were above 56.7% and as segregating when the standard deviation between donors was above 5%. A statistical classification framework was built to diagnose cytomegalovirus status from the catalog of TCR beta chain sequences. A later analysis assigned V and J genes by comparing TCR nucleotide sequences with IMGT/GENE-DB human TR gene sequences. In a later analysis, CDR3 sequences and most-parsimonious VDJ recombination scenarios were assigned using the TCRdist pipeline. A later analysis defined each TCR beta chain by its CDR3 amino acid sequence plus V-gene family, and excluded reads lacking a unique V-gene family. To address suspected cross-contamination and a sequencing artifact, a later analysis removed roughly 580 highly shared, low-generation-probability nucleotide sequences. In a later analysis, a clonal expansion index for each public chain was calculated from normalized within-repertoire ranks of inferred template counts. A later analysis computed generation probabilities with a VDJ recombination model fitted to out-of-frame rearrangements, and checked the results against IGoR. A later analysis scored TCR-TCR, TCR-HLA and TCR-CMV co-occurrence with hypergeometric tests, applying a repertoire-size bias correction to TCR pairs. A later analysis estimated false discovery rates by permuting HLA or CMV assignments 20 times. A later analysis grouped co-occurring TCRs with DBSCAN, adding TCRdist sequence similarity when clustering within HLA-allele-positive subsets. Co-occurrence clustering excluded repertoires with fewer than 30,000 or more than 120,000 public chains, plus five with anomalous nucleotide sharing. As stored in TCRdb, this immuneACCESS dataset retains in-frame rearrangements with V and J assigned. A fraction of the clones does not appear; measured against another copy, unresolved V genes explain less than half of the discrepancy, and the remainder lacks a known reason. That table supplies the V and J calls and clone size; D and trimming were determined from the DNA. The sample table shows fewer than 80,000 clones, and roughly 74% are seen once. 11% of the sample belongs to the ten largest clones.

General findings and caveats noted by the study authors: The study gave a list of some 150 TCR beta chains associated with cytomegalovirus. A later analysis found that TCR association rates varied across HLA loci, with DRB1 alleles showing the most associated TCRs and HLA-C alleles the fewest. Specific HLA alleles were associated with 16,951 TCR beta sequences at a false discovery rate of 0.05 in a later analysis. Because HLA typing was missing for some donors at each locus, association tests included only the typed subset. An earlier analysis of 587 of the donors showed that most TCR beta V segments appeared in productive rearrangements either about 87% or about 30% of the time, which broadly matched IMGT annotations. Correlated functional status among segregating V segments might be attributable to linkage disequilibrium, but an unknown experimental factor could not be ruled out. Immune exposure information for the cohort was limited to CMV serostatus. Because counts were too low, 15 to 20 rarely observed V segments, including chromosome 9 orphons, were left out of the earlier analysis of 500 to 650 of the donors. In both the original and validation cohorts, the classifier was reported to diagnose cytomegalovirus status with high specificity and sensitivity. In a later analysis, most CMV-associated TCR beta chains were found to appear HLA-restricted, with HLA associations seemingly driven largely by CMV exposure. The authors suggested that the approach could potentially be extended to other disease states and immunological phenotypes. Most TCR sequences were seen in very few donors, while some public TCRs were found in many individuals. Presence/absence analyses assumed roughly uniform sequencing depth across donors, an assumption that may not hold. In vitro tests confirmed that a few of the cytomegalovirus-associated TCR beta chains recognize cytomegalovirus antigens. A cluster of highly shared sequence variants was judged likely to be a technical artifact of the sequencing pipeline. Some IMGT-functional V segments, including TRBV6-2 and TRBV6-3, could not be told apart with the 87-base-pair reads, so those segments were excluded. The cohort was sequenced for TCR beta chains only, and without alpha or paired-chain data the features that could be detected were limited. A further reported finding was that TCR beta sequences accurately predicted the HLA-A and HLA-B alleles for most subjects in the first cohort. A later genetic analysis reported fewer N-insertions in productive TCRs among donors in an Asian-associated ancestry cluster than the roughly 720-donor mean. According to a later analysis, parvovirus B19, influenza, CMV and Epstein-Barr virus appeared linked to several top co-occurrence clusters. In a later analysis, HLA-associated TCR beta chains were found to be more clonally expanded and to have lower generation probabilities than equally common non-associated chains. An association between a missense DCLRE1C variant and V-gene and J-gene trimming of TCR beta chains was found in a later genetic analysis and replicated in an independent cohort. When HLA alleles, especially DR and DQ, strongly co-occurred, attributing TCR associations to individual alleles was difficult.

In the case of this clone: It has no known antigen specificity. The input lacks base qualities; no much larger clone sits a single base away.

The cohort comprised several hundred healthy bone marrow donors. At the time of sampling, all cohort members were nominally healthy, though unrecorded immune exposures were likely present. The donor was CMV seropositive and belonged to the group of more than 250 seropositive cohort members. Each donor provided a peripheral blood sample, and peripheral blood mononuclear cells were used for TCR beta sequencing. Genomic DNA was extracted from the blood cell samples with the Qiagen DNeasy Blood Extraction Kit. Reading from cysteine to phenylalanine, the CDR3 counts 15 amino acids. Only the CDR3 region is kept as DNA, spanning 45 bases read in frame from base 1. V loses 0 bases at its end and J loses 1 base; junction bases beyond the gene matches: 3. Sequences SGHRS (CDR1) and YFSETQ (CDR2) are obtained from the germline V gene.

The sample comprised PBMCs. The TCR comes from a woman aged 55-69 years in good health and CMV-seropositive. The rearrangement combines TRBV5-1 with TRBJ2-5, with TRBD1 identical over 7 junction bases. The CDR3 loop reads CASSLGTGPQETQYF. The bases read TGCGCCAGCAGCTTGGGGACAGGACCCCAAGAGACCCAGTACTTC.